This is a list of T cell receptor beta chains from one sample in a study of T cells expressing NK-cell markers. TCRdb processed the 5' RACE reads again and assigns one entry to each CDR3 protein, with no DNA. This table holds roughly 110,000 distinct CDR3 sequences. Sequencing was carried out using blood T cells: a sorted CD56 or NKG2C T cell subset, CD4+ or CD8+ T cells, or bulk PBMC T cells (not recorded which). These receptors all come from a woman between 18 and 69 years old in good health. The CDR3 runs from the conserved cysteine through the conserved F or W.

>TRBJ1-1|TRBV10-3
CAISEPLDRVNTEAFF
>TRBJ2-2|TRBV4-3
CASSQDWGELFF
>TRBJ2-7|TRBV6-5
CASSSTASQGEQYF
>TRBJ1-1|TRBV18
CASSPPRQVNTEAFF
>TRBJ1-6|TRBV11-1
CASSPTGIRNSPLHF
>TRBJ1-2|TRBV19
CASSNTGSYGYTF
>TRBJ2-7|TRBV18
CASSPTQVYEQYF
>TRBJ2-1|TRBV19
CASSMGLNEQFF
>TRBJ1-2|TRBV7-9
CASRDDGIYGYTF
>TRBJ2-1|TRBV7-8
CASSQTSGPYNEQFF
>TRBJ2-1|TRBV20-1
CSARDAVRYEQFF
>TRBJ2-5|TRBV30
CAWSGSGSEETQYF
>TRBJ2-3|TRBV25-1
CASRLAGQYADTQYF
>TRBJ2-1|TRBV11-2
CASSPGLNEQFF
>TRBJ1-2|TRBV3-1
CASSLDRQGGFYGYTF
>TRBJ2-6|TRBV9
CASSEPGQETYGANVLTF
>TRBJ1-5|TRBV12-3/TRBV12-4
CASSHERDGPQHF
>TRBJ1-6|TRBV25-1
CASPHNSPLHF
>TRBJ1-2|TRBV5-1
CASSPISQANYGYTF
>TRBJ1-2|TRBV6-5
CASSSLTGKNGYTF
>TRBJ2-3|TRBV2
CAGQLPDTQYF
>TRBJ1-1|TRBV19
CASSSGQGRPEAFF
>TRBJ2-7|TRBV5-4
CASTWGQDSYEQYF
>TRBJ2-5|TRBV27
CASSTGSGETQYF